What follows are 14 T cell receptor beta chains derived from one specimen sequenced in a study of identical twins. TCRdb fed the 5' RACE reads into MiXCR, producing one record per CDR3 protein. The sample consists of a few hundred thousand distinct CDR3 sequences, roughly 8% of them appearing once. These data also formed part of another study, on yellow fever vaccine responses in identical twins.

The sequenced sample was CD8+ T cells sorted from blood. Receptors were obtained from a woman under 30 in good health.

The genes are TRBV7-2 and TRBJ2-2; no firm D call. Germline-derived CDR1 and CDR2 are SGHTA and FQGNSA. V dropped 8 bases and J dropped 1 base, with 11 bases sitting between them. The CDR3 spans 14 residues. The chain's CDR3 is CASLMGWNTGELFF. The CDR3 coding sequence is TGTGCCAGCCTTATGGGTTGGAACACCGGGGAGCTGTTTTTT.

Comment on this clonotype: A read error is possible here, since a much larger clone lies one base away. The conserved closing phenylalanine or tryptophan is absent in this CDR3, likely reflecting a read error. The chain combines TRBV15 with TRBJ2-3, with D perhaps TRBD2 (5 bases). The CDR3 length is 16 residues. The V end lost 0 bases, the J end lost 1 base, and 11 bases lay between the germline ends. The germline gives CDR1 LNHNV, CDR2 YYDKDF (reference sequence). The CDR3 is CATSRERASGTDTQYS. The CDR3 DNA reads TGTGCCACCAGCAGAGAGCGGGCTTCGGGCACAGATACGCAGTATTCT.

The chain's CDR3 is CASSLAILREQFF. For the CDR3, the DNA is TGTGCCAGCAGCTTAGCGATACTCCGGGAGCAGTTCTTC. The chain is built from TRBV11-1 and TRBJ2-1; D remains ambiguous. The CDR3 contains 13 residues. The V end was cut by 0 bases, the J end by 10 bases, with 10 bases between. CDR1 and CDR2 (germline): SGHAT, FQDESV (reference sequence). The entire variable domain, with the rest obtained from reference TRBV11-1 and TRBJ2-1, is as follows: EAEVAQSPRYKITEKSQAVAFWCDPISGHATLYWYRQILGQGPELLVQFQDESVVDDSQLPKDRFSAERLKGVDSTLKIQPAELGDSAMYLCASSLAILREQFFGPGTRLTVL.

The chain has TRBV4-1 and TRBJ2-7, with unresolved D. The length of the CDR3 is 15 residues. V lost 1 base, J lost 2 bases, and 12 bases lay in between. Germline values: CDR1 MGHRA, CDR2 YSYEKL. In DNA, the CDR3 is TGCGCCAGCAGCCAAGTGGCCGTAGACACCTACGAGCAGTACTTC. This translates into CASSQVAVDTYEQYF.

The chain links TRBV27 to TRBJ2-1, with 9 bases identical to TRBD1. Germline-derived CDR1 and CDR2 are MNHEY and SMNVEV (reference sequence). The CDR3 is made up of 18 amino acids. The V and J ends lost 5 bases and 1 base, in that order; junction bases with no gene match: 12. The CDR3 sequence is CASSPNTRDRVSYNEQFF. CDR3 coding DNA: TGTGCCAGCAGTCCTAACACCCGGGACAGGGTTTCCTACAATGAGCAGTTCTTC.

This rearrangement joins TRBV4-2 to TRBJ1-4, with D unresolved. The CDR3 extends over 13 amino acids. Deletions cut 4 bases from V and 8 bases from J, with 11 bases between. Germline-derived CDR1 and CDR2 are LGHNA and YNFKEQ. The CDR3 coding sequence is TGTGCCAGCAGCCCGGGCCTCGAGGAAAAACTGTTTTTT. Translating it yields CASSPGLEEKLFF.

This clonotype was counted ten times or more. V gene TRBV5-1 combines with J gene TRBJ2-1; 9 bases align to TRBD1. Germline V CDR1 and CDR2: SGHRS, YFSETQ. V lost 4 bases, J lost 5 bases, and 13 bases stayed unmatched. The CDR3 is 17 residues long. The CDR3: CASSPDRDRVFHNEQFF. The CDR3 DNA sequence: TGCGCCAGCAGCCCGGACCGGGACAGGGTATTCCACAATGAGCAGTTCTTC.

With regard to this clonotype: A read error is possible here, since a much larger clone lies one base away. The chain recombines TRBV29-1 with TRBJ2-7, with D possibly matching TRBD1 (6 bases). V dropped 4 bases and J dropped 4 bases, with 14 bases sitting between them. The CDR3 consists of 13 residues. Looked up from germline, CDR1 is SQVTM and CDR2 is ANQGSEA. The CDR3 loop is CSVVGQGPYEQYF. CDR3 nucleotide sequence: TGCAGCGTTGTAGGGCAGGGGCCTTACGAGCAGTACTTC.

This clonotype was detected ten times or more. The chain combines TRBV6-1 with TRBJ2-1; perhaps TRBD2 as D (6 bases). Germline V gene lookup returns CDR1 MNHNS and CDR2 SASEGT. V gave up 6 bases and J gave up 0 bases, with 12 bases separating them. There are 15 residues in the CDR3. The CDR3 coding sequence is TGTGCCAGCAGCCCCGCGGGGAGCTCCTACAATGAGCAGTTCTTC. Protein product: CASSPAGSSYNEQFF.

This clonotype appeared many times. The CDR3 protein is CASSLTGQEQPQHF. The CDR3 DNA reads as TGTGCCAGCAGTCTGACAGGGCAGGAACAGCCCCAGCATTTT. The chain recombines TRBV27 with TRBJ1-5; 7 bases fit TRBD1. The CDR3 totals 14 residues. Germline loops: CDR1 MNHEY, CDR2 SMNVEV (reference sequence). V was pared by 5 bases and J by 7 bases, with 8 bases of the junction left unmatched.

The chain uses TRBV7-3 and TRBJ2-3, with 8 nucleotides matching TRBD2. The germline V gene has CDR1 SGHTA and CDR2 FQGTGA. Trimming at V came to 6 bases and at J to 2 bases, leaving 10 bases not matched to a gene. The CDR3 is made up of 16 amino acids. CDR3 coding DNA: TGTGCCAGCAGAGCGACCGGGGGGGTGGACACAGATACGCAGTATTTT. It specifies CASRATGGVDTDTQYF.

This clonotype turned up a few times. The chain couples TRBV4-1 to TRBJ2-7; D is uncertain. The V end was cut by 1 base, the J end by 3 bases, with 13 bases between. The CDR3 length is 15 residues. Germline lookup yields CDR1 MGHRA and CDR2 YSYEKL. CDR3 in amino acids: CASSQVTAGNYEQYF. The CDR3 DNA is TGCGCCAGCAGCCAAGTTACCGCCGGTAACTACGAGCAGTACTTC.

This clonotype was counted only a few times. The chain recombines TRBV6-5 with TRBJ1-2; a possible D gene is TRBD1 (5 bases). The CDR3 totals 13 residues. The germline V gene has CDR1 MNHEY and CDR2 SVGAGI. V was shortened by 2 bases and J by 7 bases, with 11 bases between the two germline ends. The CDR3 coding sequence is TGTGCCAGCAGTTACCGGGGCGAGGGTGGCTACACCTTC. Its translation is CASSYRGEGGYTF.

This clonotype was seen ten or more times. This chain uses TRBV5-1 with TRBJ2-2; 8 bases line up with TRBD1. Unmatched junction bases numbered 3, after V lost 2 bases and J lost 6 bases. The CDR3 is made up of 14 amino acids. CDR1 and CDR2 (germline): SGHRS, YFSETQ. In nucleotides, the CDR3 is TGCGCCAGCAGCTTCGGACAGGGTTCCGGGGAGCTGTTTTTT. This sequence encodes CASSFGQGSGELFF.